This entry lists 25 T cell receptor beta chains sequenced from one sample in a study of neoadjuvant anti-PD-1 for oral cavity cancer. Profiling relied on immunoSEQ multiplex PCR, and the TCRdb table lists in-frame clones only, not all of them. The table lists about 7,200 clones, around three quarters of them singletons. Sequencing used PBMCs, obtained before nivolumab (anti-PD-1) treatment. The receptors derive from a person aged 35-79 years with oral cavity squamous cell carcinoma.

The sample holds a few counts of this clone. CDR3 DNA sequence: TGTGCCAGCAGCTGTATTCGACAGCATAGCAATCAGCCCCAGCATTTT. It translates to CASSCIRQHSNQPQHF. This chain joins TRBV11-3 and TRBJ1-5; D is perhaps TRBD1 (5 bases). The CDR3 consists of 16 residues. Germline lookup yields CDR1 SGHNT and CDR2 YENEEA. With 4 bases removed from V and 0 bases from J, the gap between germline ends came to 13 bases.

The rearrangement joins TRBV28 to TRBJ1-1; a weak D match, TRBD1 (5 bases). CDR3 length: 14 amino acids. Germline V gene data show CDR1 as MDHEN and CDR2 as SYDVKM. The germline V and J ends were trimmed by 1 base and 4 bases, with 10 bases remaining between them. The CDR3 DNA sequence: TGTGCCAGCAGTTTATACAGCGGGGGCACTGAAGCTTTCTTT. Residues: CASSLYSGGTEAFF. The full variable domain, completed using reference TRBV28 and TRBJ1-1, is DVKVTQSSRYLVKRTGEKVFLECVQDMDHENMFWYRQDPGLGLRLIYFSYDVKMKEKGDIPEGYSVSREKKERFSLILESASTNQTSMYLCASSLYSGGTEAFFGQGTRLTVV.

CDR3 sequence (DNA): TGTGCCAGCAGGAGGGAGACTAGCGGGGCCTACGAGCAGTACTTC. Translated, it gives CASRRETSGAYEQYF. The V call is TRBV27, the J call TRBJ2-7, with 11 bases matching TRBD2. The CDR3 loop spans 15 amino acids. The trim removed 6 bases at V and 2 bases at J, leaving 6 bases unmatched. Germline V gives CDR1 MNHEY, CDR2 SMNVEV (reference sequence).

This chain connects TRBV7-2 to TRBJ2-1; TRBD1 agrees at 8 bases. The V segment lost 5 bases and the J segment 0 bases; nucleotides outside the gene matches: 9. The CDR3 spans 17 residues. Germline V gene sequence: CDR1 SGHTA, CDR2 FQGNSA. CDR3 amino acids: CASSPHTGGSSYNEQFF. The CDR3 bases are TGTGCCAGCAGCCCACACACAGGGGGGAGCTCCTACAATGAGCAGTTCTTC.

The chain joins TRBV28 to TRBJ2-7; D may be TRBD1 (6 bases). Trimming took off 6 bases at V and 4 bases at J, with 22 bases between the two ends. The CDR3 runs 16 residues. Germline V gives CDR1 MDHEN, CDR2 SYDVKM. The CDR3 here is CASSNPGRGLLYEQYF. CDR3 coding DNA: TGTGCCAGCAGCAACCCGGGCAGGGGTTTATTGTACGAGCAGTACTTC.

This chain connects TRBV7-2 to TRBJ2-1, with 7 positions matching TRBD1. This CDR3 spans 14 amino acids. The junction had 11 bases not matched to a gene; V was cut back by 7 bases and J by 8 bases. From germline, CDR1 is SGHTA and CDR2 FQGNSA. The CDR3 region is CASNRQGLVDEQFF. The CDR3 nucleotides are TGTGCCAGCAACCGACAGGGTCTTGTAGATGAGCAGTTCTTC.

This chain connects TRBV5-1 to TRBJ2-3; 9 bases fit TRBD2. CDR1 SGHRS and CDR2 YFSETQ come from the germline V gene. This CDR3 is 14 amino acids long. With V trimmed by 3 bases and J by 6 bases, 5 bases remained unmatched. The CDR3 sequence is CASSWAGGQDTQYF. In DNA form, the CDR3 reads TGCGCCAGCAGCTGGGCGGGGGGGCAGGATACGCAGTATTTT.

The chain joins TRBV11-1 to TRBJ2-7; D is possibly TRBD1 or TRBD2 (6 bases each). The CDR3 has 16 residues. The germline V gene encodes CDR1 SGHAT and CDR2 FQDESV (reference sequence). V lost 7 bases and J lost 2, with 21 bases in between. For the CDR3, the DNA is TGTGCCAGCACCAAAGGGGGGCAGGGTCATGCCTACGAGCAGTACTTC. This sequence encodes CASTKGGQGHAYEQYF.

The chain recombines TRBV2 with TRBJ1-2; D call uncertain. V shed 2 bases and J shed 6 bases, with 13 bases lying between them. This CDR3 spans 14 amino acids. Looked up from germline, CDR1 is SNHLY and CDR2 is FYNNEI. As DNA, the CDR3 is TGTGCCAGCAGTGAATTCAGAGACCGGGATGGCTACACCTTC. Translated: CASSEFRDRDGYTF.

This clone was seen more than once but under ten times. This chain joins TRBV15 and TRBJ2-1; 11 bases are shared with TRBD2. CDR1 LNHNV and CDR2 YYDKDF come from the germline V gene (reference sequence). CDR3 length equals 17 residues. J was trimmed by 2 bases and V by 9 bases; bases with no gene match: 12. The CDR3, as DNA: TGTGCCACTGGAGAGGGACTAGCGGCGTCCCCCTACAATGAGCAGTTCTTC. Amino acid sequence: CATGEGLAASPYNEQFF.

The chain is built from TRBV9 and TRBJ1-6; a weak D match, TRBD1 (5 bases). Trimming stripped 2 bases from V and 4 bases from J, with 7 bases between. Germline V gene sequence: CDR1 SGDLS, CDR2 YYNGEE. The CDR3 consists of 14 residues. CDR3 residues: CASSVGLYNSPLHF. DNA for the CDR3: TGTGCCAGCAGCGTGGGACTGTATAATTCACCCCTCCACTTT.

V gene TRBV9 combines with J gene TRBJ2-7; D might be TRBD1 or TRBD2, each matching 5 bases. V lost 0 bases and J 2 bases, leaving 12 bases between the germline ends. The CDR3 totals 15 residues. The germline V gene has CDR1 SGDLS and CDR2 YYNGEE. The CDR3 loop is CASSVAGTVTYEQYF. The CDR3 DNA reads TGTGCCAGCAGCGTAGCGGGGACCGTCACCTACGAGCAGTACTTC.

The chain joins TRBV7-9 to TRBJ1-1; no reliable D call. Trimming left V 5 bases short and J 5 bases short, with 9 bases between. The V gene's germline CDR1 is SEHNR and CDR2 FQNEAQ (reference sequence). CDR3 length: 12 residues. CDR3 in amino acids: CASSPTWTEAFF. The CDR3 coding sequence is TGTGCCAGCAGCCCTACGTGGACTGAAGCTTTCTTT.

V gene TRBV19 combines with J gene TRBJ2-3; 7 bases are shared with TRBD1. Losses at the gene ends were 8 bases for V and 6 bases for J; bases not matched to a gene: 11. CDR1 and CDR2 (germline): LNHDA, SQIVND (reference sequence). This CDR3 spans 14 amino acids. CDR3 sequence reads: CASGMGQWGDTQYF. In nucleotides, the CDR3 is TGTGCCAGTGGAATGGGACAGTGGGGGGATACGCAGTATTTT.

The CDR3, as DNA: TGTGCCAGCAGCTCGCCGGGTCGGAACACTGAAGCTTTCTTT. This translates into CASSSPGRNTEAFF. The gene calls are TRBV13 and TRBJ1-1, with no clear D. V was shortened by 4 bases and J by 1 base, with 10 bases between the two germline ends. The CDR3 consists of 14 residues. CDR1 PRHDT and CDR2 FYEKMQ come from the germline V gene (reference sequence). Variable domain in full (rest from reference TRBV13 and TRBJ1-1): AAGVIQSPRHLIKEKRETATLKCYPIPRHDTVYWYQQGPGQDPQFLISFYEKMQSDKGSIPDRFSAQQFSDYHSELNMSSLELGDSALYFCASSSPGRNTEAFFGQGTRLTVV.

This clone has only one observation. This chain connects TRBV6-1 to TRBJ1-6; 8 bases fit TRBD1. Germline V gene lookup returns CDR1 MNHNS and CDR2 SASEGT. V lost 2 bases and J lost 10; bases outside the gene matches: 10. CDR3 length: 16 amino acids. This CDR3 is CASSEKEDRGGSPLHF. DNA of the CDR3: TGTGCCAGCAGTGAAAAGGAAGACAGGGGTGGATCACCCCTCCACTTT.

The V and J genes are TRBV4-1 and TRBJ1-4, with D unclear. V lost 1 base and J lost 7, with 16 bases in between. Germline-derived CDR1 and CDR2 are MGHRA and YSYEKL. This CDR3 is 16 amino acids long. The CDR3 bases are TGCGCCAGCAGCCAAGGTAGCGGTTTAGGAGGTGAAAAACTGTTTTTT. Protein product: CASSQGSGLGGEKLFF.

The chain combines TRBV5-4 with TRBJ1-6, with TRBD1 identical over 9 bases. The CDR3 is made up of 17 amino acids. With 4 bases clipped from V and 5 bases from J, the junction kept 10 bases outside the gene matches. Per germline, CDR1 SGHNT and CDR2 YYREEE (reference sequence). CDR3 DNA sequence: TGTGCCAGCAGCACGGGACCGGGACAGGGTGATAATTCACCCCTCCACTTT. This codes for CASSTGPGQGDNSPLHF.

The chain is built from TRBV11-2 and TRBJ2-5; 8 positions agree with TRBD1. There are 15 residues in the CDR3. The germline V gene has CDR1 SGHAT and CDR2 FQNNGV. The V segment lost 5 bases and the J segment 3 bases; nucleotides outside the gene matches: 8. CDR3: CASSVDRVGEETQYF. DNA of the CDR3: TGTGCCAGCAGCGTGGACAGGGTAGGGGAAGAGACCCAGTACTTC.

This chain links TRBV27 with TRBJ2-5; D remains unclear. This CDR3 has 14 residues. Trimming pared 1 base from V and 5 bases from J, leaving 11 bases between. From germline, CDR1 is MNHEY and CDR2 SMNVEV (reference sequence). The CDR3 nucleotides read TGTGCCAGCAGTTTATTGGTTCACGGGGAGACCCAGTACTTC. Translating it yields CASSLLVHGETQYF.

This sequence joins TRBV29-1 and TRBJ1-5, with D possibly TRBD1 on 5 matching bases. The CDR3 has 15 residues. The germline V gene encodes CDR1 SQVTM and CDR2 ANQGSEA. With 6 bases removed from V and 2 bases from J, the gap between germline ends came to 17 bases. CDR3 in amino acids: CSVTLTAIGNQPQHF. The CDR3 DNA is TGCAGCGTGACCCTGACAGCGATCGGCAATCAGCCCCAGCATTTT.

V usage is TRBV2 and J usage is TRBJ1-1; TRBD1 agrees at 9 bases. The J segment lost 1 base and the V segment lost 9 bases, leaving 3 bases of the junction unmatched. This CDR3 has 13 amino acids. Germline lookup yields CDR1 SNHLY and CDR2 FYNNEI. The chain's CDR3 is CARVTGGNTEAFF. The CDR3 coding sequence is TGTGCCAGAGTGACAGGGGGGAACACTGAAGCTTTCTTT.

This clone was observed a few times. The J gene is TRBJ2-2, the V gene TRBV29-1; 9 positions match TRBD2. V gave up 4 bases and J gave up 7 bases; unmatched junction bases: 7. This CDR3 contains 14 residues. Germline CDR1 and CDR2: SQVTM and ANQGSEA. The CDR3 DNA follows: TGCAGCGTTGTGAGCGGGGGGATCGACGGGGAGCTGTTTTTT. Amino acid sequence: CSVVSGGIDGELFF.

The chain couples TRBV7-9 to TRBJ2-3; 7 bases match TRBD1. Losses at the gene ends were 2 bases for V and 4 bases for J; bases not matched to a gene: 6. This CDR3 spans 15 amino acids. Germline V gene sequence: CDR1 SEHNR, CDR2 FQNEAQ (reference sequence). The CDR3 region is CASSLNRGIADTQYF. Here the CDR3 DNA reads TGTGCCAGCAGCTTAAACAGGGGTATCGCAGATACGCAGTATTTT.

The rearrangement joins TRBV4-3 to TRBJ1-1; a possible D gene is TRBD1 (6 bases). From germline, CDR1 is LGHNA and CDR2 YSLEER. V was shortened by 0 bases and J by 10 bases, with 12 bases between the two germline ends. The CDR3 totals 13 residues. The CDR3 sequence: CASSQDKRGGAFF. The CDR3 nucleotides read TGCGCCAGCAGCCAAGATAAAAGGGGGGGAGCTTTCTTT.